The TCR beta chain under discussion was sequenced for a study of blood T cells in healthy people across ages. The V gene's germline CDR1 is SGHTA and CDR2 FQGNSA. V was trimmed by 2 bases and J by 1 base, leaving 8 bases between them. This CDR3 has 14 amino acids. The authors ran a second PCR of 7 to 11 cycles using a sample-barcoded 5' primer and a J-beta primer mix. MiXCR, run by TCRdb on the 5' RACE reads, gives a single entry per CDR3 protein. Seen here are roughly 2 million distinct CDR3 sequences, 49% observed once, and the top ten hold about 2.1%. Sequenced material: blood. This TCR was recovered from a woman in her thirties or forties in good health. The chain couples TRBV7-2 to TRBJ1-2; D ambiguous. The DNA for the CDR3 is TGTGCCAGCAGCTTATATACAGATAACTATGGCTACACCTTC. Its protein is CASSLYTDNYGYTF.